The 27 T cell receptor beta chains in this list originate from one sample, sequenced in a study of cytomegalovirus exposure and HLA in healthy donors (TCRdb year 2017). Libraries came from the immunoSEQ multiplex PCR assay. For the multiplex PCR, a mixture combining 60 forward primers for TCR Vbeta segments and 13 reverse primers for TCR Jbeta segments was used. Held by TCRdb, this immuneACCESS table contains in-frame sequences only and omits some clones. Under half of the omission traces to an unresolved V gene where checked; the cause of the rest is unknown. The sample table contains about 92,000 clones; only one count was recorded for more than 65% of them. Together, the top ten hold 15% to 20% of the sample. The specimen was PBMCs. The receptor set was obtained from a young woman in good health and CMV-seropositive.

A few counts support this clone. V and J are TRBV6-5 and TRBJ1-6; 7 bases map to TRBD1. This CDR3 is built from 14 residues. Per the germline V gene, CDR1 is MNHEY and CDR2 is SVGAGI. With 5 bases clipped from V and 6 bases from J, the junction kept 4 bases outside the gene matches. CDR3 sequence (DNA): TGTGCCAGCAGTCCAGGACAGGCTAATTCACCCCTCCACTTT. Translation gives CASSPGQANSPLHF.

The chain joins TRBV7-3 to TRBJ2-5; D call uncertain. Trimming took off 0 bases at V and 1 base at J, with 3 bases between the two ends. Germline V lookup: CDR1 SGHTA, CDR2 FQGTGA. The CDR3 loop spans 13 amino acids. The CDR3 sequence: CASSLTRQETQYF. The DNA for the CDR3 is TGTGCCAGCAGCTTAACCCGCCAAGAGACCCAGTACTTC.

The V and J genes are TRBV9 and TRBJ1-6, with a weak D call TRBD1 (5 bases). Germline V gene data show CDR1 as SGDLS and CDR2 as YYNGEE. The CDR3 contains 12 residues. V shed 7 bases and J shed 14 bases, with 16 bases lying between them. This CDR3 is CASQGGDSALHF. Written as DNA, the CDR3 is TGTGCCAGCCAGGGTGGTGATTCGGCCCTCCACTTT.

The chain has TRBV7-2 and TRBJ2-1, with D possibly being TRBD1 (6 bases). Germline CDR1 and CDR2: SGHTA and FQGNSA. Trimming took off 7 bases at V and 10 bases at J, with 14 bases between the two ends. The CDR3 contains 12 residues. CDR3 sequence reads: CASTPGEREQFF. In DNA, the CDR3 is TGTGCCAGCACCCCAGGGGAGAGGGAGCAGTTCTTC.

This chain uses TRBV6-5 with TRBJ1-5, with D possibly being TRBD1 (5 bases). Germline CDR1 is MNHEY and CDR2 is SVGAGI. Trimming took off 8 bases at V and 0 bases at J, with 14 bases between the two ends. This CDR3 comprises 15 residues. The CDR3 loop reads CASGAVEYSNQPQHF. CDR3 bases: TGTGCCAGCGGGGCCGTAGAGTATAGCAATCAGCCCCAGCATTTT.

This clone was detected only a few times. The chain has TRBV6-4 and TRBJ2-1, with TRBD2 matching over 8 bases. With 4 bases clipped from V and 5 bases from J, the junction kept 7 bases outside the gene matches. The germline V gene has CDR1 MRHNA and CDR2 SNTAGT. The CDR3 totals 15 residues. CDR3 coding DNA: TGTGCCAGCAGTGGTGGCGCGGGGGGCCACAATGAGCAGTTCTTC. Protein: CASSGGAGGHNEQFF.

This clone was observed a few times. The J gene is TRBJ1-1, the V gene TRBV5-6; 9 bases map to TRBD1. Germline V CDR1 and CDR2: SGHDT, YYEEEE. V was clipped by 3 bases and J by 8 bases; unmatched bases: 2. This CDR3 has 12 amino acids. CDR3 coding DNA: TGTGCCAGCAGCTACAGGGGGCCCGAAGCTTTCTTT. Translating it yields CASSYRGPEAFF.

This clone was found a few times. CDR3 amino acids: CASRGDRVTYGYTF. The CDR3 DNA is TGTGCCAGCAGAGGGGACAGGGTAACATATGGCTACACCTTC. V and J are TRBV6-1 and TRBJ1-2; 9 bases are a match to TRBD1. Trimming took 6 bases from V and 5 from J; bases not matched to a gene: 7. Germline V lookup: CDR1 MNHNS, CDR2 SASEGT. This CDR3 has 14 residues.

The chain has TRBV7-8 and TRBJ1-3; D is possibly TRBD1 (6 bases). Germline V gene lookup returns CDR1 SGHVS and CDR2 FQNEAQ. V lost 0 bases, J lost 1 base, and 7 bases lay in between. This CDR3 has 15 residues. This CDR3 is CASSLARGSGNTIYF. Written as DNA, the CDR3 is TGTGCCAGCAGCTTAGCCAGGGGTTCTGGAAACACCATATATTTT.

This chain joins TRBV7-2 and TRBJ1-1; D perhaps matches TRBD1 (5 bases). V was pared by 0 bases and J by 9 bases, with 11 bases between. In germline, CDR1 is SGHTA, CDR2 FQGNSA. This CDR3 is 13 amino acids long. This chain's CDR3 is CASSLASWGQAFF. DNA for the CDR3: TGTGCCAGCAGCTTAGCGAGTTGGGGCCAAGCTTTCTTT.

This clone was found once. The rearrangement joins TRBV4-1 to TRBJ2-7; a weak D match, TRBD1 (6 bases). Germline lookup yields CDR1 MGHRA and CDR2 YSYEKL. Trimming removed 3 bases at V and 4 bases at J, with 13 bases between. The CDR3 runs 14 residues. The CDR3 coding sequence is TGCGCCAGCAGCCAGAGGGACACCGAATACGAGCAGTACTTC. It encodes CASSQRDTEYEQYF.

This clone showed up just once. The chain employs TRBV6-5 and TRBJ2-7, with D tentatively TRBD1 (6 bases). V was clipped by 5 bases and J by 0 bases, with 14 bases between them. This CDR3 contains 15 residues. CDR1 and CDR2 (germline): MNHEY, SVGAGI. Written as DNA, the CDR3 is TGTGCCAGCAGTGGGACACGACTGAGCTCCTACGAGCAGTACTTC. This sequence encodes CASSGTRLSSYEQYF.

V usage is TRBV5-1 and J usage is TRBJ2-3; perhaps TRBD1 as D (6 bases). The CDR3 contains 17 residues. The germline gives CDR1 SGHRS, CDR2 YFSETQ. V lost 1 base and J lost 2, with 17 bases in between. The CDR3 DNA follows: TGCGCCAGCAGCTTGACAGGGTTACTAAGGTCCACAGATACGCAGTATTTT. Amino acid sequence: CASSLTGLLRSTDTQYF.

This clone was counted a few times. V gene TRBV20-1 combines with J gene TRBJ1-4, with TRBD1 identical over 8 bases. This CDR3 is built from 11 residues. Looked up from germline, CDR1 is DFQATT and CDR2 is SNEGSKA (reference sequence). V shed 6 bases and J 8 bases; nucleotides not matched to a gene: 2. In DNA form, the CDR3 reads TGCAGTGCATGGACAGGGGAAAAACTGTTTTTT. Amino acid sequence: CSAWTGEKLFF.

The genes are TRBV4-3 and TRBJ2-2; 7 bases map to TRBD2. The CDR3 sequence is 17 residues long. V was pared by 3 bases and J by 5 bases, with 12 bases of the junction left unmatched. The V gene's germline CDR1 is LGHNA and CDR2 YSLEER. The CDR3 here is CASSHPTREGTTGELFF. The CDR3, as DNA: TGCGCCAGCAGCCACCCCACCAGGGAGGGAACTACCGGGGAGCTGTTTTTT.

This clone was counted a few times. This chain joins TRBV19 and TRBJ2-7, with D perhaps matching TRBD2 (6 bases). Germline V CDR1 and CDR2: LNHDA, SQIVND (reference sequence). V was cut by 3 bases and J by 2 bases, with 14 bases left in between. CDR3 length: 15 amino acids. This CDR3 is CASSIAQGLTYEQYF. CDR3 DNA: TGTGCCAGTAGTATTGCCCAGGGACTTACCTACGAGCAGTACTTC.

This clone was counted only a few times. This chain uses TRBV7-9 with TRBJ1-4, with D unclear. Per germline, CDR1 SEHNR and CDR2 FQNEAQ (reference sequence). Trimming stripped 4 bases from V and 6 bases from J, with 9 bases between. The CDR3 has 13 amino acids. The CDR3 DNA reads TGTGCCAGCAGCTGGGAGGGAGATGAAAAACTGTTTTTT. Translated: CASSWEGDEKLFF.

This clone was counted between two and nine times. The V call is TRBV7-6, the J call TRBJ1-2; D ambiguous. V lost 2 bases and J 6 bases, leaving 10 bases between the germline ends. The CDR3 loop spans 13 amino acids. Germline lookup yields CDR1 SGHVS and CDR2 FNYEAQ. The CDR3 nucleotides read TGTGCCAGCAGCTTAAACGGGGTGGATGGCTACACCTTC. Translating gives CASSLNGVDGYTF.

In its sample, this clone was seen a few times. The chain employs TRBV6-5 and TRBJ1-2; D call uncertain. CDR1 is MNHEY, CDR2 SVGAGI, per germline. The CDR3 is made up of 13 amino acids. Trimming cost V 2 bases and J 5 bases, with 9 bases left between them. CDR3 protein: CASSYAGFYGYTF. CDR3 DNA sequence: TGTGCCAGCAGTTACGCAGGTTTTTATGGCTACACCTTC.

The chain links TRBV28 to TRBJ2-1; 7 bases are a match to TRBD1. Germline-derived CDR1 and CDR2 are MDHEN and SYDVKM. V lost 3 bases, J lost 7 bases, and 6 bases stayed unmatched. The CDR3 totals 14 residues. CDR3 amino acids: CASSFTTGKNEQFF. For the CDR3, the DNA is TGTGCCAGCAGTTTCACGACAGGGAAGAATGAGCAGTTCTTC.

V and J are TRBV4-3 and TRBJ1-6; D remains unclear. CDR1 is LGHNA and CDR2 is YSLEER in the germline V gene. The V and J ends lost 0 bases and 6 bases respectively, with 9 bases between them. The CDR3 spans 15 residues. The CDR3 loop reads CASSQDGVFNSPLHF. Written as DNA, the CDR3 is TGCGCCAGCAGCCAAGACGGTGTTTTTAATTCACCCCTCCACTTT.

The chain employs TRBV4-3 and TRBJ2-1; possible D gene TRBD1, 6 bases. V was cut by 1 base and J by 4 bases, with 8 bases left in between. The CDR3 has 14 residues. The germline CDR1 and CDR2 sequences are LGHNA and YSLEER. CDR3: CASSQGTVYNEQFF. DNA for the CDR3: TGCGCCAGCAGCCAAGGGACAGTGTACAATGAGCAGTTCTTC.

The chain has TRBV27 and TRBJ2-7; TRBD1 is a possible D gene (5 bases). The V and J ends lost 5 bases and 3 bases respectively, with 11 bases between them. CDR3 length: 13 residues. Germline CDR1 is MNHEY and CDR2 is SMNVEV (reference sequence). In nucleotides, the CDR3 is TGTGCCAGCAGTACAGGACCATACTACGAGCAGTACTTC. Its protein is CASSTGPYYEQYF.

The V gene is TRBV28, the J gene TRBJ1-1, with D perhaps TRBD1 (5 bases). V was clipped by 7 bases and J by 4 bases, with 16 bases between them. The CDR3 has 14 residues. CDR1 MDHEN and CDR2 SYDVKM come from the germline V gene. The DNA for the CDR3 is TGTGCCAGCACTCCCGGGGGGGGAGGCACTGAAGCTTTCTTT. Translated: CASTPGGGGTEAFF.

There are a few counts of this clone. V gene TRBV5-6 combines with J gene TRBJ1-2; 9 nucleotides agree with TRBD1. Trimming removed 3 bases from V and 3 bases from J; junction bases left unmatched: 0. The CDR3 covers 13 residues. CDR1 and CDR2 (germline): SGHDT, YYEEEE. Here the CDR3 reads CASSWTGDYGYTF. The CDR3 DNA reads TGTGCCAGCAGCTGGACAGGGGACTATGGCTACACCTTC.

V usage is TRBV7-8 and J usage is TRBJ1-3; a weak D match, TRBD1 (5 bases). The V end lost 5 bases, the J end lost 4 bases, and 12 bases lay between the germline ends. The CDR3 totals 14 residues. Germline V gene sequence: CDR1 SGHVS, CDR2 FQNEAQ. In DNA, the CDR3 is TGTGCCAGCAGCCCCGAGCGACAGGGAAACACCATATATTTT. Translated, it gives CASSPERQGNTIYF.

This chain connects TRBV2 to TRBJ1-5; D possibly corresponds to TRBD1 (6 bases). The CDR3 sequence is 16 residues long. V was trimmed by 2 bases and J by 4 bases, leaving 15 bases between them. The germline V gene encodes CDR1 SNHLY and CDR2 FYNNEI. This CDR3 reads CASSERAGVGNQPQHF. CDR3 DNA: TGTGCCAGCAGTGAAAGGGCAGGGGTAGGTAATCAGCCCCAGCATTTT.